This TCR beta chain came from a study of T cells after yellow fever vaccination. This clonotype was observed a handful of times. A 5'RACE template-switching step, the method used to make TCR cDNA, added a universal primer site and UMIs. TCRdb ran MiXCR on the 5' RACE reads and lists one entry per CDR3 protein. The table records under 200,000 distinct CDR3 sequences, approximately 10% of them present only once. This clonotype was sampled from a man younger than 35 who received the YFV17D yellow fever vaccine. Sequencing was performed on CD8+ T cells sorted from PBMCs, taken 15 days after the yellow fever booster vaccination.

CDR3 DNA sequence: TGTGCCATCACTACTGGACAGGGGTATGGCTACACCTTC. Translated: CAITTGQGYGYTF. The V call is TRBV10-3, the J call TRBJ1-2, with 9 bases that match TRBD1. CDR1 ENHRY and CDR2 SYGVKD come from the germline V gene. CDR3 length: 13 residues. V was clipped by 7 bases and J by 5 bases; unmatched bases: 5.